These T cell receptor beta chains were read from a single sample in a study of T-cell reconstitution after alpha-beta-depleted transplantation in children. TCRdb independently ran MiXCR on the PCR reads; one entry per CDR3 protein. Of 45,000 to 50,000 distinct CDR3 sequences detected, 40% to 65% appear once; the ten largest clones hold roughly two fifths. Sequenced here: peripheral blood, sampled before TCRalphabeta/CD19-depleted stem cell transplant. These receptors were obtained from a boy under two years old with SCID, due to receive a stem cell transplant. Each CDR3 is given with its conserved first and last residue. Fields, in order: V gene, J gene, CDR3 protein.

V gene: TRBV18; J gene: TRBJ2-5; CDR3 protein: CASSPEEETQYF
V gene: TRBV6-2/TRBV6-3; J gene: TRBJ2-5; CDR3 protein: CASSYYGPRGTQYF
V gene: TRBV6-1; J gene: TRBJ1-5; CDR3 protein: CASSEEEGTGNQPQHF
V gene: TRBV5-1; J gene: TRBJ1-1; CDR3 protein: CASSLVGPMNTEAFF
V gene: TRBV6-5; J gene: TRBJ2-7; CDR3 protein: CASSYGGLGVYEQYF
V gene: TRBV10-2; J gene: TRBJ1-2; CDR3 protein: CASTGAGNGYTF
V gene: TRBV6-1; J gene: TRBJ2-7; CDR3 protein: CASSEWKRLGQYF
V gene: TRBV5-5; J gene: TRBJ2-1; CDR3 protein: CASSGVTGEQFF
V gene: TRBV7-6; J gene: TRBJ1-6; CDR3 protein: CASRNFDSPLHF
V gene: TRBV5-1; J gene: TRBJ1-1; CDR3 protein: CASSSDVGTEAFF
V gene: TRBV6-4; J gene: TRBJ2-3; CDR3 protein: CASSEGSGGTDTQYF
V gene: TRBV5-1; J gene: TRBJ1-3; CDR3 protein: CASSPGTGFSGNTIYF
V gene: TRBV6-2/TRBV6-3; J gene: TRBJ2-1; CDR3 protein: CASTAVGEYNEQFF
V gene: TRBV5-4; J gene: TRBJ2-1; CDR3 protein: CASSPGAGIRNYNEQFF
V gene: TRBV5-1; J gene: TRBJ1-1; CDR3 protein: CASSHPRGQTNTEAFF
V gene: TRBV20-1; J gene: TRBJ2-7; CDR3 protein: CSARPTAAPYEQYF
V gene: TRBV10-3; J gene: TRBJ2-3; CDR3 protein: CATGLAGPDTQYF
V gene: TRBV28; J gene: TRBJ1-1; CDR3 protein: CASSLDAGWGGTEAFF
V gene: TRBV28; J gene: TRBJ2-7; CDR3 protein: CASTIAHEQYF
V gene: TRBV29-1; J gene: TRBJ2-4; CDR3 protein: CSVEAPSGITEADIQYF
V gene: TRBV5-6; J gene: TRBJ2-5; CDR3 protein: CASSFAGPQETQYF
V gene: TRBV27; J gene: TRBJ1-6; CDR3 protein: CASSPRQAGSPLHF
V gene: TRBV5-5; J gene: TRBJ2-1; CDR3 protein: CASSLSAASAYNEQFF